This T cell receptor beta chain was sequenced for a study of blood T cell repertoires in COVID-19. Study-wide background: Specimens from acute and convalescent COVID-19 originated in the United States, Italy and Spain.

As handled by the study authors: From reference gene primer amplification, estimates of nucleated cell counts were derived. The data were produced by immunoSEQ multiplex PCR, yet TCRdb's version contains in-frame clones alone and is incomplete. D and trimming were read from the DNA, whereas the V and J calls and clone size are those reported in that table. The repertoire has 200,000 to 300,000 clones, around 84% of them found once; the top ten carry 4% to 4.5%. V shed 7 bases and J 5 bases; nucleotides not matched to a gene: 8. Germline assignment: CDR1 GTSNPN and CDR2 SVGIG (reference sequence). The CDR3 extends over 14 amino acids.

This TCR came from a man aged 60 to 75 with acute or convalescent COVID-19. Sequences were obtained from peripheral blood. V gene TRBV30 combines with J gene TRBJ2-5, with TRBD2 matching over 12 bases. The CDR3 DNA follows: TGTGCCTCAGCTAGCGGGGGGGCAGGGGAGACCCAGTACTTC. Its translation is CASASGGAGETQYF.